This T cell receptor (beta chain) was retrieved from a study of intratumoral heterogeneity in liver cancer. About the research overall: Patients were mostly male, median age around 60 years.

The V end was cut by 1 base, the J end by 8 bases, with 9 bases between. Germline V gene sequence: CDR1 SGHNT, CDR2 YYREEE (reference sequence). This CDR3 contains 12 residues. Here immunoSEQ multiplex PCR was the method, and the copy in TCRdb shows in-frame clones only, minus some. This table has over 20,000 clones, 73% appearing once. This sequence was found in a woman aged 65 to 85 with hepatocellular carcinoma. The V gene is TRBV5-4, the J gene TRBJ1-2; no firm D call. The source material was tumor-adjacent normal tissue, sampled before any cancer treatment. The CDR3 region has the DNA TGTGCCAGCAGCTTGTCCGCAAGAGGCTACACCTTC. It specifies CASSLSARGYTF.